The present TCR beta chain was sequenced within a study of blood T cell repertoires in COVID-19. Turning to the study itself: Material from acute and convalescent COVID-19 was sourced from the United States, Italy and Spain. Sample material is recorded as cDNA or gDNA derived from T cells, B-cell-depleted T cells, or PBMCs.

Authors' data handling: Estimates of nucleated cell counts were drawn from the amplification of reference gene primers. Sequencing used immunoSEQ multiplex PCR; TCRdb keeps in-frame clones, though not all of them. V and J calls plus clone size are reproduced from that table; the DNA served to infer D and trimming. The sample consists of some 200,000 clones, about four fifths of them appearing once. Trimming cost V 5 bases and J 1 base, with 11 bases left between them. The germline CDR1 and CDR2 sequences are SQVTM and ANQGSEA. The CDR3 covers 14 residues. V gene TRBV29-1 combines with J gene TRBJ2-2, with D perhaps TRBD2 (6 bases). This clonotype was obtained from a woman aged 45-65 years with active or convalescent COVID-19. The sequenced sample was peripheral blood. This CDR3 is CSVPGLLNTGELFF. In nucleotides, the CDR3 is TGCAGCGTTCCGGGACTCCTGAACACCGGGGAGCTGTTTTTT.